This TCR beta chain was sequenced in a study of blood T cell repertoires in COVID-19. Turning to the study itself: Collection of acute and convalescent COVID-19 samples took place in the United States, Italy and Spain. The analysed material was cDNA or gDNA that came from T cells, B-cell-depleted T cells, or PBMCs.

Trimming pared 3 bases from V and 2 bases from J, leaving 11 bases between. The CDR3 totals 13 residues. Germline CDR1 reads DFQATT; CDR2 reads SNEGSKA (reference sequence). Authors' data handling: Estimation of nucleated cell counts relied on the amplification of reference gene primers. The protocol was immunoSEQ multiplex PCR, while the TCRdb copy is restricted to in-frame clones and leaves out a portion. Clone size and V and J calls were adopted from that table, with D and trimming inferred from the DNA. The table shows 200,000 to 250,000 clones, with approximately 83% occurring only once. This TCR derives from a woman aged 55-70 years with acute or convalescent COVID-19. The sample was peripheral blood. This chain connects TRBV20-1 to TRBJ2-7, with a possible D match to TRBD1 (5 bases). The CDR3 sequence is CSASRRGTYEQYF. CDR3 nucleotide sequence: TGCAGTGCTAGTCGTAGGGGAACCTACGAGCAGTACTTC.